This T cell receptor (beta chain) was sequenced during a study of monozygotic twins with inflammatory bowel disease. Study findings and constraints: IBD-affected twins scored below their healthy co-twins in TCRbeta diversity (inverse Simpson). Especially with disease activity, IBD patients had fewer clonotypes in common with others than healthy twins did.

Skipping T cell sorting, the study isolated total RNA directly from whole blood. On this clonotype itself: Its antigen is currently unknown.

Two nested PCRs, run for approximately 17 and 9 cycles, were applied to TCRalpha and TCRbeta cDNA. TCRdb reprocessed the 5' RACE reads, keeping one entry per CDR3 protein, no DNA. This sample's table reports nearly 450,000 distinct CDR3 sequences. The source of this sequence is a human donor with ulcerative colitis or Crohn's disease, or a healthy co-twin of an affected twin (not recorded which). The sequencing sample was made of blood.

The CDR3 sequence: CASSDRTDFLAKNIQYF. The chain uses TRBV6-1 and TRBJ2-4; with no DNA, the TCRdb D assignment of TRBD1 cannot be verified. The CDR3 runs 17 residues. The germline CDR1 and CDR2 sequences are MNHNS and SASEGT.